This paragraph covers one T cell receptor beta chain sequence. The data belong to a study of T cell responses to AZD1222 COVID-19 vaccine. Assay: immunoSEQ multiplex PCR; the TCRdb copy retains only in-frame clones and omits some. The table records tens of thousands of clones, around nine tenths of them present only once. The clonotype originates from an adult who received the AZD1222 COVID-19 vaccine. The starting material was peripheral blood, obtained 28 days after the second AZD1222 dose.

CDR3 residues: CASSHQRAGELFF. In DNA, the CDR3 is TGTGCCAGCAGCCACCAGCGGGCCGGGGAGCTGTTTTTT. The rearrangement joins TRBV11-2 to TRBJ2-2; D might be TRBD2 (6 bases). Trimming took off 5 bases at V and 6 bases at J, with 10 bases between the two ends. In germline, CDR1 is SGHAT, CDR2 FQNNGV. This CDR3 is 13 amino acids long. The full variable domain, its missing parts supplied by reference TRBV11-2 and TRBJ2-2, is EAGVAQSPRYKIIEKRQSVAFWCNPISGHATLYWYQQILGQGPKLLIQFQNNGVVDDSQLPKDRFSAERLKGVDSTLKIQPAKLEDSAVYLCASSHQRAGELFFGEGSRLTVL.